Detailed here is one T cell receptor (beta chain). Looked up from germline, CDR1 is MNHEY and CDR2 is SVGAGI. The CDR3 is made up of 13 amino acids. V dropped 6 bases and J dropped 4 bases, with 12 bases sitting between them. Under the authors' procedure: Estimated nucleated cell counts came from reference gene primer amplification. Clones were read by immunoSEQ multiplex PCR, and TCRdb kept only the in-frame ones, dropping some. V, J and clone size are taken as reported in that table, and D and trimming were inferred from the DNA itself. The sample lists about 47,000 clones; roughly 80% were seen once. The data are from a study of blood T cell repertoires in COVID-19. At the level of the study: The study drew acute and convalescent COVID-19 samples from the United States, Italy and Spain. The analysed material was cDNA or gDNA that came from T cells, B-cell-depleted T cells, or PBMCs.

This clonotype was obtained from a woman aged 55-69 years with acute or convalescent COVID-19. The sequenced sample consisted of peripheral blood. This chain uses TRBV6-5 with TRBJ2-5; D remains unclear. The CDR3 DNA is TGTGCCAGCAGAAAGAGAGCGCGAGAGACCCAGTACTTC. Protein sequence: CASRKRARETQYF.